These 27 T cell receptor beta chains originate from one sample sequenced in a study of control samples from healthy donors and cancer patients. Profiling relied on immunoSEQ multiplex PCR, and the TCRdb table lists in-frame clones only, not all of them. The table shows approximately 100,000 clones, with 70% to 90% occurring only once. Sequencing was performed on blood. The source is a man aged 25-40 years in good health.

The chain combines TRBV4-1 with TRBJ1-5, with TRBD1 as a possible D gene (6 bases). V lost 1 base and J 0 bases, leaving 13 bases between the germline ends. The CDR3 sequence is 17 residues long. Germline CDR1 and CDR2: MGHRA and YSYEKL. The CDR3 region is CASSQGTNRVSNQPQHF. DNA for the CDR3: TGCGCCAGCAGCCAAGGAACTAACAGGGTTAGCAATCAGCCCCAGCATTTT.

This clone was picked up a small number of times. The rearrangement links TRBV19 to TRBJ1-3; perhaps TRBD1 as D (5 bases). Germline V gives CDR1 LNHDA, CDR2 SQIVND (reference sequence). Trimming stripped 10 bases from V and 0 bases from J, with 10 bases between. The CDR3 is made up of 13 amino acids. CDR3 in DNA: TGTGCCATCCAGGGAAACTCTGGAAACACCATATATTTT. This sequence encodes CAIQGNSGNTIYF.

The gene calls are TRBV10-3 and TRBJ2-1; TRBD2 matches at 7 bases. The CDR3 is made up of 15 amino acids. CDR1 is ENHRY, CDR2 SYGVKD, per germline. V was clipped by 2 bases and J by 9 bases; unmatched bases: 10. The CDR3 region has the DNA TGTGCCATCAGTGAGGTCGGGGAGGGCGAGGGTGAGCAGTTCTTC. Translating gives CAISEVGEGEGEQFF.

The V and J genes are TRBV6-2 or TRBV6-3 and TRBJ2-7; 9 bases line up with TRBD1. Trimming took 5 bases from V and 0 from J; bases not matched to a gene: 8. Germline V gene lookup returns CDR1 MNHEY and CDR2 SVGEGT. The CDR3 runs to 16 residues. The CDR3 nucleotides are TGTGCCAGCAGTCAAACCGGGACAGGGATCTCCTACGAGCAGTACTTC. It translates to CASSQTGTGISYEQYF.

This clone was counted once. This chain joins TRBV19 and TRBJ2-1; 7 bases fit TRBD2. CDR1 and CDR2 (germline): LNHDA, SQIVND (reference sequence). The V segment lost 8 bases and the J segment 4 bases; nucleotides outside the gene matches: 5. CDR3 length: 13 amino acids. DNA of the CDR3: TGTGCCAGTGGGGGGGTCGCATACAATGAGCAGTTCTTC. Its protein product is CASGGVAYNEQFF.

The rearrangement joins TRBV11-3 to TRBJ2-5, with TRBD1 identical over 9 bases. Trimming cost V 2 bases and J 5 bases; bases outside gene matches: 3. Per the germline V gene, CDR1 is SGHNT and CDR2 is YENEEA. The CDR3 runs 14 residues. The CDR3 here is CASSLTGGTETQYF. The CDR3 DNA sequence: TGTGCCAGCAGCTTAACAGGGGGCACGGAGACCCAGTACTTC.

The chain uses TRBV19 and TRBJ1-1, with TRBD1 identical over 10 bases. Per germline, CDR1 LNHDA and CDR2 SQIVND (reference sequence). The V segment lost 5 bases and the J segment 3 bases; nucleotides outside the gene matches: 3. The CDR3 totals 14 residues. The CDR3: CASSAGQGDTEAFF. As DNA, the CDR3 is TGTGCCAGTAGTGCAGGACAGGGGGACACTGAAGCTTTCTTT. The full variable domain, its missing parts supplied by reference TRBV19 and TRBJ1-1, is DGGITQSPKYLFRKEGQNVTLSCEQNLNHDAMYWYRQDPGQGLRLIYYSQIVNDFQKGDIAEGYSVSREKKESFPLTVTSAQKNPTAFYLCASSAGQGDTEAFFGQGTRLTVV.

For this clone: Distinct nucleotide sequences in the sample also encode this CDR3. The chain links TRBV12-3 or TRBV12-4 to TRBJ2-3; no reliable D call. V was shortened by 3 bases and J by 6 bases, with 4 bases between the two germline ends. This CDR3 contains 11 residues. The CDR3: CASSLTDTQYF. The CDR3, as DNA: TGTGCCAGCAGTTTGACGGATACGCAGTATTTT.

As DNA, the CDR3 is TGTGCCAGCAGCCAAGACGACAGGGCGTACGAGCAGTACTTC. Protein product: CASSQDDRAYEQYF. The rearrangement links TRBV3-1 (or the pseudogene TRBV3-2) to TRBJ2-7; 7 bases match TRBD1. V lost 0 bases and J lost 4; bases outside the gene matches: 3. CDR3 length: 14 amino acids. CDR1 is LGHDT, CDR2 YNNKEL, per germline (reference sequence).

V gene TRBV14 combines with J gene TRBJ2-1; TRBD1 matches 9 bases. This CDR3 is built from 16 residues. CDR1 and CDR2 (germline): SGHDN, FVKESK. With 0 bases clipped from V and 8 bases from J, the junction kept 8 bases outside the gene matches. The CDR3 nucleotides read TGTGCCAGCAGCCAAGATCTTACAGGGGGCTTTCATGAGCAGTTCTTC. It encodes CASSQDLTGGFHEQFF.

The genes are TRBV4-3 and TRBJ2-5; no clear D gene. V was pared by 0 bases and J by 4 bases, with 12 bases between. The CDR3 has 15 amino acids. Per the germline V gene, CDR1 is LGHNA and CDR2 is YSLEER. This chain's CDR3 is CASSQENALGETQYF. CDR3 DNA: TGCGCCAGCAGCCAAGAGAACGCTTTGGGAGAGACCCAGTACTTC.

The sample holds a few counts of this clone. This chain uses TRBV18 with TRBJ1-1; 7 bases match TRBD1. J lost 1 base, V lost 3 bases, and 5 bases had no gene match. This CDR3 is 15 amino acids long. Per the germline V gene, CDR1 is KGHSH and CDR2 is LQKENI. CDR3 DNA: TGTGCCAGCTCACCTCCGGGACAGAGGAACACTGAAGCTTTCTTT. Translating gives CASSPPGQRNTEAFF.

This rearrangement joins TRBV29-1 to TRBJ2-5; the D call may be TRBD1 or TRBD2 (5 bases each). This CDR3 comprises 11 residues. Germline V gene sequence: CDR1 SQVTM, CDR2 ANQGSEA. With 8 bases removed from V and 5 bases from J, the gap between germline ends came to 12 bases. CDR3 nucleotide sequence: TGCAGCCTGGGTGAGGGGGAGACCCAGTACTTC. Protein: CSLGEGETQYF.

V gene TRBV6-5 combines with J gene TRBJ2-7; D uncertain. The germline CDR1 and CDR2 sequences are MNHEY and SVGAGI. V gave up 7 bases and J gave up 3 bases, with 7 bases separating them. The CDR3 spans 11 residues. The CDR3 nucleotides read TGTGCCAGCAATTCACACTACGAGCAGTACTTC. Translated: CASNSHYEQYF.

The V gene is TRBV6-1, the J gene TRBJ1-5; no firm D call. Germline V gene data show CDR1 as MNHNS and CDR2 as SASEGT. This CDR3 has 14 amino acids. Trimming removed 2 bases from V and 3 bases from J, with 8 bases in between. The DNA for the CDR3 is TGTGCCAGCAGTGAAAGTCCGACCAATCAGCCCCAGCATTTT. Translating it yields CASSESPTNQPQHF.

For the CDR3, the DNA is TGTGCCAGCAGCCCCCTCTCAAGGGTTAGCTCCTACGAGCAGTACTTC. It encodes CASSPLSRVSSYEQYF. V and J are TRBV11-2 and TRBJ2-7; D uncertain. The CDR3 extends over 16 amino acids. The ends were cut back, 5 bases at V and 0 bases at J, with 17 bases in the middle. The V gene's germline CDR1 is SGHAT and CDR2 FQNNGV.

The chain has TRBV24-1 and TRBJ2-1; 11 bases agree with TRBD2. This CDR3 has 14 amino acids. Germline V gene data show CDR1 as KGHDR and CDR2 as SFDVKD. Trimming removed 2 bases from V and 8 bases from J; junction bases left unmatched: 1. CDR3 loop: CATSDSSGGHEQFF. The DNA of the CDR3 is TGTGCCACCAGTGATTCTAGCGGGGGGCATGAGCAGTTCTTC.

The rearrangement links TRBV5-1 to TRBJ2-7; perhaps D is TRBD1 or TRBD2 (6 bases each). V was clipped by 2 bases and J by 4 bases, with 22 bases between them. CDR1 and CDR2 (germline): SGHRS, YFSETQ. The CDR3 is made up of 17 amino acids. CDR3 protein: CASSLPTLGGTGYEQYF. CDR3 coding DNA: TGCGCCAGCAGCTTACCCACACTAGGGGGGACGGGGTACGAGCAGTACTTC. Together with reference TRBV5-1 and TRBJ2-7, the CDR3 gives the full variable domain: KAGVTQTPRYLIKTRGQQVTLSCSPISGHRSVSWYQQTPGQGLQFLFEYFSETQRNKGNFPGRFSGRQFSNSRSEMNVSTLELGDSALYLCASSLPTLGGTGYEQYFGPGTRLTVT.

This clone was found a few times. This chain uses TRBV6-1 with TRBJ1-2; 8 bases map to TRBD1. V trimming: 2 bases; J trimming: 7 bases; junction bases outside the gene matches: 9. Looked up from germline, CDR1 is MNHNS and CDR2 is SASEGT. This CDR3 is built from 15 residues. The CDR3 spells CASSESGRGPGGYTF. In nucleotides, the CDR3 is TGTGCCAGCAGTGAAAGTGGCAGGGGGCCGGGTGGCTACACCTTC.

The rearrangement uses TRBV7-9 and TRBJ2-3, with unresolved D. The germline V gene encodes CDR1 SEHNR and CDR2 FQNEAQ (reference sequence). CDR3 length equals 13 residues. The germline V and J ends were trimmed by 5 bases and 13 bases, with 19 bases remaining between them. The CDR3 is CASSPTTSEREYF. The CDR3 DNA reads TGTGCCAGCAGCCCTACGACTTCAGAAAGGGAGTATTTT.

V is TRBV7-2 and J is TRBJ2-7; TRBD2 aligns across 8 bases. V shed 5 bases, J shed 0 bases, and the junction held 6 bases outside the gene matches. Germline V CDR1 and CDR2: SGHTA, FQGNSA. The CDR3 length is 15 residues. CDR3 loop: CASSQTGTSSYEQYF. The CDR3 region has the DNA TGTGCCAGCAGCCAAACCGGGACTAGCTCCTACGAGCAGTACTTC.

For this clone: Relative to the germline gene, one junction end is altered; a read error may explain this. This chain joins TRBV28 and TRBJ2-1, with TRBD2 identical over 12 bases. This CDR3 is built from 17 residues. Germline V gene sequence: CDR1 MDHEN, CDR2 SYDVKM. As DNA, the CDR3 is TGTGCCAGCAGTTTTCGGGGATCCCCCCTGACTAGCGGGAGTAGGATCTTC. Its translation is CASSFRGSPLTSGSRIF. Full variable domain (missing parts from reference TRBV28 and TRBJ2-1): DVKVTQSSRYLVKRTGEKVFLECVQDMDHENMFWYRQDPGLGLRLIYFSYDVKMKEKGDIPEGYSVSREKKERFSLILESASTNQTSMYLCASSFRGSPLTSGSRIFGPGTRLTVL.

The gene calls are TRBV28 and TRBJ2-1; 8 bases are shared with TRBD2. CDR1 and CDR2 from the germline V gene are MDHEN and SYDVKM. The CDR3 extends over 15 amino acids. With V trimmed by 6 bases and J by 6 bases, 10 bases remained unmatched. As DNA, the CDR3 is TGTGCCAGCAGCACAGAGCGGGAGTCGCGCAATGAGCAGTTCTTC. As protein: CASSTERESRNEQFF.

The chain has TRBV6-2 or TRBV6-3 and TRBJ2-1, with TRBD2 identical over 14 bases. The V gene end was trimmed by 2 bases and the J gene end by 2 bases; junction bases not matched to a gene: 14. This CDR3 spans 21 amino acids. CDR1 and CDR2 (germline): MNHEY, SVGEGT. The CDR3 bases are TGTGCCAGCAGTTACACTCCCGGGACTAGCGGGAGAGGGCTCACCTACAATGAGCAGTTCTTC. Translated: CASSYTPGTSGRGLTYNEQFF.

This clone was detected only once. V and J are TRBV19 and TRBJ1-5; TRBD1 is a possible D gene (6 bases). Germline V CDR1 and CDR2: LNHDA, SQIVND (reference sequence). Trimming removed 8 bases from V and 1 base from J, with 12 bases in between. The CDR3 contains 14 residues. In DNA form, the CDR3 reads TGTGCCAGTTCAGACAGGCCAAGCAATCAGCCCCAGCATTTT. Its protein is CASSDRPSNQPQHF.

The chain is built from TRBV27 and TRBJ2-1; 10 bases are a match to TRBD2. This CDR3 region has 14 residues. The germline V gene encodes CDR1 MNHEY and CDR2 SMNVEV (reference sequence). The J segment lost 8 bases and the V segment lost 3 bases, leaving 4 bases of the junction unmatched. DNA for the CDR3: TGTGCCAGCAGTTTTCTAGCGGGAGATTATGAGCAGTTCTTC. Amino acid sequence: CASSFLAGDYEQFF.

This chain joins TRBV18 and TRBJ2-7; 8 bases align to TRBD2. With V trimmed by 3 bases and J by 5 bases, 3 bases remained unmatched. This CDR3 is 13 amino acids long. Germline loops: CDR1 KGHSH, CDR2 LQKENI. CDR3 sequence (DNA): TGTGCCAGCTCACCGAGAGCGGGAGACGAGCAGTACTTC. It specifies CASSPRAGDEQYF.